This note documents a single T cell receptor (beta chain) sequence. Its target is not known. The sample comes from a study of T cell clones after liver transplantation. At the level of the study: Post-transplant blood was tracked for graft-donor-reactive T cell clones identified in a pre-transplant mixed lymphocyte reaction. Until 12-24 months post-transplant, subjects got standard immunosuppression and no induction. Study-level points and caveats: Graft donor-reactive T cells may have migrated into the graft rather than being deleted. Post-transplant time points were not standardized, so conclusions are preliminary.

The protocol was immunoSEQ multiplex PCR, while the TCRdb copy is restricted to in-frame clones and leaves out a portion. The top ten clones hold 0.75% to 1% of a sample with 68,000 or so clones, roughly 92% of them seen once. This CDR3 contains 16 residues. J was trimmed by 2 bases and V by 0 bases; bases with no gene match: 7. In germline, CDR1 is SGHNT, CDR2 YYREEE (reference sequence). The source material was CD4+ T cells from blood, sampled about 26 months after liver transplant. The V and J genes are TRBV5-4 and TRBJ2-5, with 7 bases lining up with TRBD1. This receptor was identified in a human patient who received a liver transplant. Some T cells may be the graft donor's. CDR3 coding DNA: TGTGCCAGCAGCTTGGGTCTTGGGACAGCTCAAGAGACCCAGTACTTC. It encodes CASSLGLGTAQETQYF.